This T cell receptor beta chain stems from a study of shared clonotypes between healthy human individuals. Looking at the study overall: Three plates were used per donor for CD4 naive, three for CD4 memory, two for CD8 naive and one for CD8 memory.

Generated by immunoSEQ multiplex PCR, the TCRdb table keeps only in-frame clones and is missing some. The profile shows around 320,000 clones, roughly 84% of them singletons. The V gene's germline CDR1 is MNHEY and CDR2 SMNVEV (reference sequence). Between the trimmed V and J ends, which lost 3 bases and 1 base, there was a span of 6 bases. The CDR3 is 13 amino acids. This clonotype was sampled from a man between 18 and 35 years old in good health. The source material was memory CD8+ T cells sorted from blood. Subset of the sample: CD45RO+ cells pooled with CCR7-negative TemRA cells. This chain connects TRBV27 to TRBJ1-1; tentatively, D is TRBD1 (5 bases). The CDR3 nucleotides are TGTGCCAGCAGTTTGCAGGGGAACACTGAAGCTTTCTTT. Its translation is CASSLQGNTEAFF.